This T cell receptor beta chain was sequenced in a study of cytomegalovirus exposure and HLA in healthy donors. As regards this clone: Its antigen remains unidentified.

CDR1 and CDR2 (germline): LNHDA, SQIVND (reference sequence). This CDR3 is 18 amino acids long. V was cut by 3 bases and J by 5 bases, with 25 bases left in between. Whole-study results and caveats: Specificity for CMV antigens was confirmed in vitro for a few of the CMV-associated chains.

Use of 60 Vbeta and 13 Jbeta primers characterized the PCR. Profiling relied on immunoSEQ multiplex PCR, and the TCRdb table lists in-frame clones only, not all of them. In the table there are under 100,000 clones, approximately 56% of which are singletons. The TCR comes from a woman in her 30s in good health and CMV-seropositive. The chain carries TRBV19 and TRBJ2-5, with D possibly matching TRBD2 (6 bases). Sequencing was performed on PBMCs. CDR3 residues: CASSIFLGSRRGRETQYF. The CDR3 bases are TGTGCCAGTAGTATTTTCTTAGGATCCCGGCGGGGAAGGGAGACCCAGTACTTC. Filled out from reference TRBV19 and TRBJ2-5, the complete variable domain reads DGGITQSPKYLFRKEGQNVTLSCEQNLNHDAMYWYRQDPGQGLRLIYYSQIVNDFQKGDIAEGYSVSREKKESFPLTVTSAQKNPTAFYLCASSIFLGSRRGRETQYFGPGTRLLVL.